The entry below gives a single TCR beta chain sequence along with its context. The record originates from a study of blood T cell repertoires in COVID-19. Assay used: immunoSEQ multiplex PCR; TCRdb lists only in-frame clones, some missing. This sample carries 120,000 or so clones, roughly 82% of them seen once, and the ten largest clones take 12%. V lost 4 bases and J lost 2, with 13 bases in between. Germline CDR1 is SEHNR and CDR2 is FQNEAQ (reference sequence). The CDR3 is made up of 15 amino acids. The chain is built from TRBV7-9 and TRBJ2-3, with D perhaps TRBD1 (6 bases). The specimen sequenced was peripheral blood. The source of this sequence is a human donor in a cohort sampled during active COVID-19. The CDR3 reads CASSSRQEATDTQYF. CDR3 coding DNA: TGTGCCAGCAGCTCGCGACAGGAGGCCACAGATACGCAGTATTTT.